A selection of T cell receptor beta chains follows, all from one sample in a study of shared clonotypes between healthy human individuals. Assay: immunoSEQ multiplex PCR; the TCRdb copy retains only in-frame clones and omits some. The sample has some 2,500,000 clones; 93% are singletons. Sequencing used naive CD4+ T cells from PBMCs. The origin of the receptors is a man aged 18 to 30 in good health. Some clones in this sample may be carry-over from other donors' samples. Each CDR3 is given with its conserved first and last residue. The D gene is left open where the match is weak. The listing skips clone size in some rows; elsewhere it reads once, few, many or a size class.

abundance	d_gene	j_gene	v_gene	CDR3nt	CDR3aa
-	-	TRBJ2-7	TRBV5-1	TGCGCCAGCAGCTTGGACAGGAGCTCCTACGAGCAGTACTTC	CASSLDRSSYEQYF
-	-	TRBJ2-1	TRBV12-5	TGTGCTAGTGGTTTGGCCCCTTACAATGAGCAGTTCTTC	CASGLAPYNEQFF
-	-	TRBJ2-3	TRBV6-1	TGTGCCAGCCATACACTAGGACGACCACAAAATACGCAGTATTTT	CASHTLGRPQNTQYF
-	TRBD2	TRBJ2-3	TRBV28	TGTGCCAGCAGTAACCGACAGAGGACTAGCGGGGGGCCCCCAGATACGCAGTATTTT	CASSNRQRTSGGPPDTQYF
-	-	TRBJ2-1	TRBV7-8	TGTGCCAGCAGCTTACTTCGCCAGGTGGACAATGAGCAGTTCTTC	CASSLLRQVDNEQFF
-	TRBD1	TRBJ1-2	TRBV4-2	TGTGCCAGCAGCCCACGAAACGGGACAGGGCTTTGGGGCTACACCTTC	CASSPRNGTGLWGYTF
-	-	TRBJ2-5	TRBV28	TGTGCCAGCAGTTTGGGCTCCGGACCGCAAGAGACCCAGTACTTC	CASSLGSGPQETQYF
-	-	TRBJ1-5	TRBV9	TGTGCCAGCAGCTTCCGGGACACCAATCAGCCCCAGCATTTT	CASSFRDTNQPQHF
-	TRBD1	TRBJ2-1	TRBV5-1	TGCGCCAGCAGCGTGAGACAGGGTACTAATGAGCAGTTCTTC	CASSVRQGTNEQFF
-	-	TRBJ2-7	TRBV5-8	TGTGCCAGCAGCTCCCAGGGCACATACACAGACGAGCAGTACTTC	CASSSQGTYTDEQYF
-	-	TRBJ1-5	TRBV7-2	TGTGCCAGCAGCATTGGGTTGGCCCAGCATTTT	CASSIGLAQHF
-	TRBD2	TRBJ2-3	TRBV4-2	TGTGCCAGCAGCCAGCTCCCTAGCGGGGACTTCACAGATACGCAGTATTTT	CASSQLPSGDFTDTQYF
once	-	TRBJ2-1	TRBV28	TGTGCCAGCAGTTTATCCGTTGGTCTGCGGATCGGGGACCATGAGCAGTTCTTC	CASSLSVGLRIGDHEQFF
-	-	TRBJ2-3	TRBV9	TGTGCCAGCAGCGTAGTAGGAGCGGAGGGAGATACGCAGTATTTT	CASSVVGAEGDTQYF
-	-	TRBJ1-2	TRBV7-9	TGTGCCAGCAGCCCTCAGCTGAGCGGCTACACCTTC	CASSPQLSGYTF
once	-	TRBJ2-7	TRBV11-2	TGTGCCAGCAGCTTAAGGGAGACTCGAACCTACGAGCAGTACTTC	CASSLRETRTYEQYF
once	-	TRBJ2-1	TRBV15	TGTGCCACCAGCAGAGTAGGGCTAGTTTACAATGAGCAGTTCTTC	CATSRVGLVYNEQFF
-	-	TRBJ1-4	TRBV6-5	TGTGCCAGCAGCCGGAAGGGGGGTGAAAAACTGTTTTTT	CASSRKGGEKLFF
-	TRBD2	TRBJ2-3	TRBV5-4	TGTGCCAGCAGCTTGGCGATTAGCGGGAGTCGCGCAGATACGCAGTATTTT	CASSLAISGSRADTQYF
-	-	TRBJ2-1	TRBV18	TGTGCCAGCTCACCTCCGGGACCCTTCTCCAATGAGCAGTTCTTC	CASSPPGPFSNEQFF
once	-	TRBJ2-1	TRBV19	TGTGCCAGTAGTATCGGCCCGGGAGATGAGCAGTTCTTC	CASSIGPGDEQFF
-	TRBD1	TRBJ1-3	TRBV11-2	TGTGCCAGCACACTCGACAGGGATGTGAACACCATATATTTT	CASTLDRDVNTIYF
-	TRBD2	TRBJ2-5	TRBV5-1	TGCGCCAGCAGCTTGGGATCGACTAGCGGAGCGTCCCAGGAGACCCAGTACTTC	CASSLGSTSGASQETQYF
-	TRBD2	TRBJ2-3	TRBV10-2	TGCGCCAGCAGCGGCGGGAGGCGTAGCACAGATACGCAGTATTTT	CASSGGRRSTDTQYF
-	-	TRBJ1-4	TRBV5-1	TGCGCCAGCAGCTCCGCCCAGGGTGGCTCTAATGAAAAACTGTTTTTT	CASSSAQGGSNEKLFF
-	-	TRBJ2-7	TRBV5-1	TGCGCCAGCAGCTTGCGGGACGGTGAAAGTTTACGCGAGCAGTACTTC	CASSLRDGESLREQYF
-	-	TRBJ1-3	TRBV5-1	TGCGCCAGCAGCCTCCTAGGCGGCAACTCTGGAAACACCATATATTTT	CASSLLGGNSGNTIYF
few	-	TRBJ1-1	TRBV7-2	TGTGCCAGCAGCCCCTCGGCGACGAACACTGAAGCTTTCTTT	CASSPSATNTEAFF
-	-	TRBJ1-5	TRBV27	TGTGCCAGCAGTTTCAGGAGAAATAGCAATCAGCCCCAGCATTTT	CASSFRRNSNQPQHF
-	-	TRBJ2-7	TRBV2	TGTGCCAGCAGAGCCCGACCCCTAAGCTCCTACGAGCAGTACTTC	CASRARPLSSYEQYF
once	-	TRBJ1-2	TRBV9	TGTGCCAGCAGCCCGGACGGGACCTATGGCTACACCTTC	CASSPDGTYGYTF
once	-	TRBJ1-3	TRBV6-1	TGTGCCAGCAGTGAAAGGTCCTCTGGAAACACCATATATTTT	CASSERSSGNTIYF